The clone carrying this TCR beta chain showed up just a few times. The sample comes from a study of T cells in Graves' hyperthyroidism and ophthalmopathy. Reasons for excluding patients were uncontrolled infection, other autoimmune disease, pregnancy or lactation. Clinical symptoms, serum thyroxine and TRAb, thyroid ultrasound and orbital computed tomography together formed the diagnostic basis. Using RNA transcripts as the source, TCR beta CDR3 regions were amplified. Carried out on the TCR CDR3, a first-round RT-PCR used the HTBI primer set. TCRdb re-called the multiplex PCR reads with MiXCR, one entry per CDR3 protein. The data hold about 560,000 distinct CDR3 sequences, with about a sixth observed a single time. This CDR3 has 12 residues. The germline CDR1 and CDR2 sequences are SGHRS and YFSETQ. Between the trimmed V and J ends, which lost 4 bases and 3 bases, there was a span of 7 bases.

The clonotype originates from a young woman with Graves' hyperthyroidism. The genes are TRBV5-1 and TRBJ1-2; unclear D gene. What was sequenced was blood. The CDR3 DNA reads as TGCGCCAGCAGCACCGAATACTATGGCTACACCTTC. This sequence encodes CASSTEYYGYTF. Together with reference TRBV5-1 and TRBJ1-2, the CDR3 gives the full variable domain: KAGVTQTPRYLIKTRGQQVTLSCSPISGHRSVSWYQQTPGQGLQFLFEYFSETQRNKGNFPGRFSGRQFSNSRSEMNVSTLELGDSALYLCASSTEYYGYTFGSGTRLTVV.